This TCR beta chain comes out of a study of blood T cell repertoires in COVID-19 (dated by TCRdb to the early 2020s). Concerning the study at large: Samples covering the acute and convalescent phases of COVID-19 were provided by collaborators in the United States, Italy and Spain. The material from the prospective study consisted of cDNA or gDNA derived from T cells, B-cell-depleted T cells, or PBMCs. The dataset comprised deeply sampled blood TCRbeta repertoires from subjects exposed to, actively infected with, or recovered from COVID-19. The repertoires were released in a freely available public database meant as a resource for research on the immune response to SARS-CoV-2. The samples were drawn from the first 160 participants of the ongoing ImmuneRACE study and from 1,254 subjects provided by 6 global collaborators. Sample metadata almost always included a de-identified subject ID, COVID-19 status, age in years and sex. Where available, HLA class I and class II types were obtained from metadata supplied by the sample provider rather than from assay-based typing.

Study-wide findings and limitations: Clinical and demographic metadata were provided uncurated, with the amount varying by source and participant.

TCRbeta CDR3 regions were amplified from genomic DNA by means of the immunoSEQ Assay, a bias-controlled multiplex PCR. Regarding the original processing steps: The number of nucleated cells in each sample was estimated by amplification of reference gene primers within the assay. To quantify the absolute abundance of each unique TCRbeta CDR3 rearrangement, sequence reads were collapsed and filtered. For each sample, productive Simpson clonality was calculated by taking the square root of Simpson's diversity index across productive rearrangements. What TCRdb holds here is the immuneACCESS table cut down to in-frame rearrangements. Part of the clones is not present; checked against another copy, under half of the missing clones reflect an unresolved V gene, and the others are unexplained. V and J calls and clone size come straight from that table; D and trimming were deduced from the DNA. The sample yields around 190,000 clones; approximately 84% were counted once. The ten biggest clones cover approximately 7.3% of the sample.

A single count supports this clone. What antigen it recognizes has not been identified. Base qualities were left out, and no much larger clone turns up one base away. Whole blood was collected in K2EDTA tubes by collaborating institutions according to the institutions' own protocols. For TCRbeta analysis, collaborator samples were shipped as frozen whole blood, as isolated PBMCs, or as DNA extracted from either sample type. The CDR3 runs 13 residues from the cysteine to the phenylalanine. Only the CDR3 portion is preserved as DNA: 39 bases, with reading frame beginning at the first base. The germline V gene (reference sequence) sets CDR1 to PRHDT and CDR2 to FYEKMQ. At the junction V is shortened by 5 bases and J by 5 bases, with 13 bases in between.

Source material: peripheral blood. This receptor was obtained from a human donor in a cohort sampled during active COVID-19. The V and J segments used are TRBV13 and TRBJ2-7; TRBD1 is perhaps the D gene, given 6 matching bases. The CDR3 in this case is CASSTGRDNEQYF. DNA sequence: TGTGCCAGCAGCACGGGACGGGACAACGAGCAGTACTTC. Reference TRBV13 and TRBJ2-7 proteins supply the regions before and after the CDR3; the full variable domain is: AAGVIQSPRHLIKEKRETATLKCYPIPRHDTVYWYQQGPGQDPQFLISFYEKMQSDKGSIPDRFSAQQFSDYHSELNMSSLELGDSALYFCASSTGRDNEQYFGPGTRLTVT.